This TCR beta chain was identified during a study of shared clonotypes between healthy human individuals. This CDR3 is 14 amino acids long. Germline loops: CDR1 SNHLY, CDR2 FYNNEI. V gave up 6 bases and J gave up 7 bases; unmatched junction bases: 5. Some clones are missing from TCRdb's copy, which holds only in-frame ones; the method was immunoSEQ multiplex PCR. The sample consists of 2 million or so clones, approximately 95% of them appearing once. This clone was observed a single time. Naive CD8 cells comprised CD45RO-negative, CCR7-positively selected cells, excluding terminally differentiated effector memory CD45RA+ cells.

This clonotype was obtained from a man younger than 35 in good health. This chain uses TRBV2 with TRBJ1-4; 10 bases match TRBD1. The sequenced sample was naive CD8+ T cells sorted from blood. CDR3 in amino acids: CASRGTGASEKLFF. In nucleotides, the CDR3 is TGTGCCAGCAGGGGGACAGGGGCCTCTGAAAAACTGTTTTTT.